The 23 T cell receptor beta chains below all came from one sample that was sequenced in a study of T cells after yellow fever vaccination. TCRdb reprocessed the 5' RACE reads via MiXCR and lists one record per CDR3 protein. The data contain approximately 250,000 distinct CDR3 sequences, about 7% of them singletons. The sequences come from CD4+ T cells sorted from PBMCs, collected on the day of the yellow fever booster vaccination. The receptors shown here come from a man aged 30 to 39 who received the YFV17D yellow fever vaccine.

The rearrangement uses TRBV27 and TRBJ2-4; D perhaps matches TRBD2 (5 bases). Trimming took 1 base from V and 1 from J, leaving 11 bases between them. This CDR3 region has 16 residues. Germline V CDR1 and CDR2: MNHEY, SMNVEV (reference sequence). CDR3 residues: CASSLFRRTAKNIQYF. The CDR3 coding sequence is TGTGCCAGCAGTTTATTTAGGAGGACTGCCAAAAACATTCAGTACTTC.

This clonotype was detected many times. Here the CDR3 DNA reads TGTGCCAGCAGCTTATGGGGCAGCGAGCAGTACTTC. This codes for CASSLWGSEQYF. The chain combines TRBV11-3 with TRBJ2-7; maybe TRBD1 (5 bases). The germline V gene has CDR1 SGHNT and CDR2 YENEEA. Trimming pared 2 bases from V and 6 bases from J, leaving 8 bases between. The CDR3 consists of 12 residues.

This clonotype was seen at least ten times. CDR3 in amino acids: CSAKLGLDNEQFF. The CDR3 DNA reads TGCAGTGCTAAATTGGGGTTGGACAATGAGCAGTTCTTC. The rearrangement joins TRBV20-1 to TRBJ2-1, with no clear D. Per the germline V gene, CDR1 is DFQATT and CDR2 is SNEGSKA (reference sequence). Between the trimmed V and J ends, which lost 4 bases and 5 bases, there was a span of 12 bases. CDR3 length equals 13 residues.

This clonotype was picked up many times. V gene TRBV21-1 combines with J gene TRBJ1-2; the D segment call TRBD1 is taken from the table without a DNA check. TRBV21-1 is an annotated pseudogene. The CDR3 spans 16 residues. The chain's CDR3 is CASSKDRDRGVYGYTF. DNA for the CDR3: TGTGCCAGCAGCAAAGACCGGGACAGGGGGGTCTATGGCTACACCTTC.

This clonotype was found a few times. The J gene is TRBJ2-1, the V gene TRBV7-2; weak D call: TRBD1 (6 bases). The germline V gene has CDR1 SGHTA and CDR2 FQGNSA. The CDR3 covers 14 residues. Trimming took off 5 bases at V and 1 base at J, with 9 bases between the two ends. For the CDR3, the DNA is TGTGCCAGCAGCCCTGACAGGTCCTACAATGAGCAGTTCTTC. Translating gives CASSPDRSYNEQFF.

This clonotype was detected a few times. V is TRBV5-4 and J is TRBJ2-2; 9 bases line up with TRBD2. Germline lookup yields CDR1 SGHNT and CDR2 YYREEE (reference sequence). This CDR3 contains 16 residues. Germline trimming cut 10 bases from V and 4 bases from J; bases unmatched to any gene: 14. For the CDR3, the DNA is TGTGCCTCCTCTAGCTCGGCTAGCGGGGTCACCGGGGAGCTGTTTTTT. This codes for CASSSSASGVTGELFF.

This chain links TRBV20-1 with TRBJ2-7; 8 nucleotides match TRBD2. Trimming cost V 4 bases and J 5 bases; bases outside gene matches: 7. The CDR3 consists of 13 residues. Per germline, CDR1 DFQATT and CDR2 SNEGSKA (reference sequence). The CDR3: CSAISGSGNEQYF. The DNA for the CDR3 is TGCAGTGCTATAAGCGGGAGTGGCAACGAGCAGTACTTC.

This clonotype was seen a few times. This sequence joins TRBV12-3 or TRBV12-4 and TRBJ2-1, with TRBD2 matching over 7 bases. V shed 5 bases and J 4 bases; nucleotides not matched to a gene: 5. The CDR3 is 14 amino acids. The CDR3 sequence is CASSQTSRYNEQFF. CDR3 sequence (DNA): TGTGCCAGCAGTCAGACTAGCCGTTACAATGAGCAGTTCTTC.

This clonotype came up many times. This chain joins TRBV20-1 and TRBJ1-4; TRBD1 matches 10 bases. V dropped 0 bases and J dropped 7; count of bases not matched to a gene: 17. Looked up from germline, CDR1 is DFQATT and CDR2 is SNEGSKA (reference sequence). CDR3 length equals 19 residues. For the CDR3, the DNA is TGCAGTGCTAGAGATCGGGTTGTTGACAGGGGGCTAGGATCTGAAAAACTGTTTTTT. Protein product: CSARDRVVDRGLGSEKLFF.

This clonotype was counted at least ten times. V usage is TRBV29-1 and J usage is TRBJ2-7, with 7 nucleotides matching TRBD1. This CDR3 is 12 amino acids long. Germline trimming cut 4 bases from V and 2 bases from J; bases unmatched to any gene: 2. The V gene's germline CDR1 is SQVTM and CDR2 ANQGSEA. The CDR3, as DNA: TGCAGCGTTGGGACAGGAACCTACGAGCAGTACTTC. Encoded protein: CSVGTGTYEQYF.

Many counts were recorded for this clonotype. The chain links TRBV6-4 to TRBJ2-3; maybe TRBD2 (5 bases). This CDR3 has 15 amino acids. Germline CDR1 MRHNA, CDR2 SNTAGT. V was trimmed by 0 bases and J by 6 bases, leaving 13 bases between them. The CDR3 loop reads CASSDSIGLADTQYF. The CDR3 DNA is TGTGCCAGCAGTGACTCGATCGGTCTAGCTGATACGCAGTATTTT.

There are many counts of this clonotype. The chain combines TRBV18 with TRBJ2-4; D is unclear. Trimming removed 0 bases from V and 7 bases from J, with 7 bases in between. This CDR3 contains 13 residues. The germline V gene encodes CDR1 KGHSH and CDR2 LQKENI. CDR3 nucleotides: TGTGCCAGCTCACCACCGACCCCGAACATTCAGTACTTC. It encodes CASSPPTPNIQYF.

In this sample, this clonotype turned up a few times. CDR3: CASSFQGGYTEAFF. Here the CDR3 DNA reads TGTGCCAGCAGTTTCCAAGGGGGATACACTGAAGCTTTCTTT. The chain employs TRBV27 and TRBJ1-1, with D possibly being TRBD1 (6 bases). The CDR3 extends over 14 amino acids. V lost 3 bases, J lost 3 bases, and 11 bases lay in between. From germline, CDR1 is MNHEY and CDR2 SMNVEV (reference sequence).

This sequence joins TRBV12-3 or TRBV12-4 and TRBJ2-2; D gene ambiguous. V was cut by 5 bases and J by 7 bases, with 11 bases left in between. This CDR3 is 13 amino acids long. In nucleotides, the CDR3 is TGTGCCAGCAGTCAAGTCTTAAACGGGGAGCTGTTTTTT. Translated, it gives CASSQVLNGELFF.

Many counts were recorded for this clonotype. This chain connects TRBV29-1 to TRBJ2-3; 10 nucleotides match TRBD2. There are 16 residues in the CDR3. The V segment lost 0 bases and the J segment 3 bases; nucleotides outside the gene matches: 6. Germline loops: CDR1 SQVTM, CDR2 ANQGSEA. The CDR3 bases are TGCAGCGTTGAAGATCGCCTAGCGGGAGTTACAGATACGCAGTATTTT. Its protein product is CSVEDRLAGVTDTQYF.

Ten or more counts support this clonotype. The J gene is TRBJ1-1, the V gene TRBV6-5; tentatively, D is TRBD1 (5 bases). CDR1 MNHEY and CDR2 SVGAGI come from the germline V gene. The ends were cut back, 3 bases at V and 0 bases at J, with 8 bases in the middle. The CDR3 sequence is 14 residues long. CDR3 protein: CASSYRTMNTEAFF. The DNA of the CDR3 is TGTGCCAGCAGTTATCGGACAATGAACACTGAAGCTTTCTTT.

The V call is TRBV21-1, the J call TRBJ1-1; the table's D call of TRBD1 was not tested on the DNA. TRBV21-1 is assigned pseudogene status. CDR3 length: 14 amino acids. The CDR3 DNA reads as TGTGCCAGCAGCAAAAAAGGGGGACAAAAACGAGCTTTCTTT. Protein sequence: CASSKKGGQKRAFF.

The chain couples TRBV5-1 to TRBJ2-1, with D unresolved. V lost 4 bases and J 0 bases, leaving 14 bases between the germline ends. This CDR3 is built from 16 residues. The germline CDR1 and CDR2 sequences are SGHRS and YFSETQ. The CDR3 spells CASSPPTSSSYNEQFF. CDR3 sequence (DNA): TGCGCCAGCAGCCCGCCGACTTCGAGCTCCTACAATGAGCAGTTCTTC.

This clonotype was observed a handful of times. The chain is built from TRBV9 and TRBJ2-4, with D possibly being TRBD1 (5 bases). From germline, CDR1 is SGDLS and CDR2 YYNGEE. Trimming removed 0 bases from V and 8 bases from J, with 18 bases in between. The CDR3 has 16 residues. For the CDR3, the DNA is TGTGCCAGCAGCGTAGATCATGGGGCACGAGGTCACATTCAGTACTTC. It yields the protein CASSVDHGARGHIQYF.

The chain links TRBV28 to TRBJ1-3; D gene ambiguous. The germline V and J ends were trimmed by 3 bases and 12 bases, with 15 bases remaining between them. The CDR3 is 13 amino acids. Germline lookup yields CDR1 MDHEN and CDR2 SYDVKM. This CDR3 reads CASSLSSQSFIYF. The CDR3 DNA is TGTGCCAGCAGTTTGTCCAGCCAAAGTTTCATATATTTT.

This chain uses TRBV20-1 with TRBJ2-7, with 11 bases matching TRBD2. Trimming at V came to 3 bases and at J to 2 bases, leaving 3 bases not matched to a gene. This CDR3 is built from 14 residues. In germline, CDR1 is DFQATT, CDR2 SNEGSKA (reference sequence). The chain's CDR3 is CSASGLAGPYEQYF. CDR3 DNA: TGCAGTGCTAGCGGACTAGCGGGTCCCTACGAGCAGTACTTC.

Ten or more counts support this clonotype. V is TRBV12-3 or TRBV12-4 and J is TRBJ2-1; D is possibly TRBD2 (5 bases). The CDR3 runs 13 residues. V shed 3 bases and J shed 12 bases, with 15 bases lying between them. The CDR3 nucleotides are TGTGCCAGCAGTTTTAGCGACCCTCCGGCGCAGTTCTTC. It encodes CASSFSDPPAQFF.

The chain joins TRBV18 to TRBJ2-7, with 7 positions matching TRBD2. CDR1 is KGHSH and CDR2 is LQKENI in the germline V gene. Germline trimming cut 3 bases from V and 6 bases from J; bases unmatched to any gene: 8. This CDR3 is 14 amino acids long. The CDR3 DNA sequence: TGTGCCAGCTCACCCGGCGGGAGAAGCGGCGAGCAGTACTTC. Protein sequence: CASSPGGRSGEQYF.